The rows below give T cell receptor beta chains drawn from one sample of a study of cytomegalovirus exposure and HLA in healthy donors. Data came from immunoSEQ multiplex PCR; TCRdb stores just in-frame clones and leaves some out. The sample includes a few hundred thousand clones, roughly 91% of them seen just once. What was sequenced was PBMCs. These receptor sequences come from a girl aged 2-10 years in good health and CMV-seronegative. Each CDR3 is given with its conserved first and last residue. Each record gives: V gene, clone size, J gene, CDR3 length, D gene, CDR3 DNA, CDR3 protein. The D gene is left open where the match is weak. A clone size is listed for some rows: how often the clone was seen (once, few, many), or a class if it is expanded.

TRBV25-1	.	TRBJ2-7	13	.	TGTGCCAGCACGGCGTCCAGGGGCTACGAGCAGTACTTC	CASTASRGYEQYF
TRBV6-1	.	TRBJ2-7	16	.	TGTGCCAGCAGTGAAGAGAATCTAGCGACTTTATACGAGCAGTACTTC	CASSEENLATLYEQYF
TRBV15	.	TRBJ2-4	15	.	TGTGCCACTAGCAGAGATGGGCTTGACAAAAACATTCAGTACTTC	CATSRDGLDKNIQYF
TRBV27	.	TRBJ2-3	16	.	TGTGCCAGCAGTTTTTTGGGGGCCGGTTCATTTGATACGCAGTATTTT	CASSFLGAGSFDTQYF
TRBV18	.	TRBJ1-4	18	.	TGTGCCAGCTCACACAATAGACCGGGACAAGGAAGATCGGAAAAACTGTTTTTT	CASSHNRPGQGRSEKLFF
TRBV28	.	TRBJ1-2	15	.	TGTGCCAGCAGTGGCGCAGGTTTACCGCTAAATGGCTACACCTTC	CASSGAGLPLNGYTF
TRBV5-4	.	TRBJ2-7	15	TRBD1	TGTGCCAGCAGCTTAGGCGGGACAGGGCCCTACGAGCAGTACTTC	CASSLGGTGPYEQYF
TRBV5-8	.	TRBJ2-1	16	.	TGTGCCAGCAGCTTGGCCGAATCTGCGCCGTACAATGAGCAGTTCTTC	CASSLAESAPYNEQFF
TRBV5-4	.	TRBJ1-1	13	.	TGTGCCAGCAGCTTGGTGGCGGGCCCTGAAGCTTTCTTT	CASSLVAGPEAFF
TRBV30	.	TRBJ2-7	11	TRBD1	TGTGCCTGGCGGGGACAGTACGAGCAGTACTTC	CAWRGQYEQYF
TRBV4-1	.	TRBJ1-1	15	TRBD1	TGCGCCAGCAGCCATCGGGACAGGGAAAATACTGAAGCTTTCTTT	CASSHRDRENTEAFF
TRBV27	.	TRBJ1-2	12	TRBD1	TGTGCCAGCAGTAGACAGGGGAGCGGGTACACCTTC	CASSRQGSGYTF
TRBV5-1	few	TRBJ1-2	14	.	TGCGCCAGCAGCTTGTCTGCAGCCGCGGGTGGCTACACCTTC	CASSLSAAAGGYTF
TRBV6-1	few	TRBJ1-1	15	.	TGTGCCAGCACTACAGGCGGGGCGATGAACACTGAAGCTTTCTTT	CASTTGGAMNTEAFF
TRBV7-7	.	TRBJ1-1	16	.	TGTGCCAGCAGCTTATGGGTTAGGGGATTGAACACTGAAGCTTTCTTT	CASSLWVRGLNTEAFF
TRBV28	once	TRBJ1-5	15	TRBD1	TGTGCCAGCAGTTTGTACAGGGGGCAGGGACAGCCCCAGCATTTT	CASSLYRGQGQPQHF
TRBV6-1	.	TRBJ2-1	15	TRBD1	TGTGCCAGCAGAAACACAGGGGGATACTACAATGAGCAGTTCTTC	CASRNTGGYYNEQFF
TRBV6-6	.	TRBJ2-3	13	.	TGTGCCACAATGGGGACTTCTTCGGATACGCAGTATTTT	CATMGTSSDTQYF
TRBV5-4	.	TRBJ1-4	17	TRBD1	TGTGCCAGCAGCTTGAGACAGGGCAGTCCACTACGGGAAAAACTGTTTTTT	CASSLRQGSPLREKLFF
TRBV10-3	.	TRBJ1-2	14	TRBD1	TGTGCCATCAAGGAACAGGGGGCTGGGTATGGCTACACCTTC	CAIKEQGAGYGYTF
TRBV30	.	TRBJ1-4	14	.	TGTGCCTGGAGTGTAAACTACGGGGGTGAAAAACTGTTTTTT	CAWSVNYGGEKLFF
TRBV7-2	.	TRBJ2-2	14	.	TGTGCCAGCAGTTTACAGGGTAACACCGGGGAGCTGTTTTTT	CASSLQGNTGELFF